This T cell receptor beta chain appears in the sequencing data of a study of blood T cell repertoires in COVID-19. About the research overall: The study drew acute and convalescent COVID-19 samples from the United States, Italy and Spain. T cells, B-cell-depleted T cells, or PBMCs supplied cDNA or gDNA.

Per the authors' pipeline: From reference gene primer amplification, estimates of nucleated cell counts were derived. The method was immunoSEQ multiplex PCR; TCRdb's version includes in-frame clones alone and lacks a portion of them. V and J calls and clone size are as listed in that table; D and trimming were resolved from the DNA. The sample holds 200,000 to 300,000 clones, over 75% seen once. The CDR3 length is 13 residues. Germline lookup yields CDR1 MNHNS and CDR2 SASEGT. The V and J ends lost 2 bases and 4 bases respectively, with 9 bases between them. Sequencing used peripheral blood. The chain links TRBV6-1 to TRBJ2-7; a weak D match, TRBD1 (5 bases). The clonotype originates from a human donor in a cohort sampled during active COVID-19. The CDR3 sequence: CASSERGLYEQYF. The CDR3 DNA reads TGTGCCAGCAGTGAAAGGGGCTTATACGAGCAGTACTTC.